Following are 12 T cell receptor beta chains from one sample sequenced in a study of tumor-infiltrating lymphocytes in primary liver carcinoma. TCR beta cDNA was made from 500 ng total RNA with a constant-region primer. Amplification in three nested multiplex PCR rounds with slightly modified ARM-PCR gave rise to TCR beta libraries. TRBV1-TRBV30 forward primers paired with a C-beta reverse primer drove the first two PCR rounds, about 9 cycles each. One entry per CDR3 protein, called by TCRdb with MiXCR from the multiplex PCR reads. The sample has about 330,000 distinct CDR3 sequences, 65% seen once. Unsorted whole blood yielded the blood RNA, and germline DNA was also extracted. Sequences were obtained from peripheral blood. These receptors all stem from a middle-aged man with primary liver carcinoma and hepatitis B virus infection.

In this sample, this clonotype turned up a few times. V and J are TRBV5-6 and TRBJ2-5; D may match TRBD1 or TRBD2 (5 bases each). V lost 3 bases, J lost 0 bases, and 12 bases lay in between. Germline CDR1 is SGHDT and CDR2 is YYEEEE. The CDR3 is 15 amino acids. The CDR3 here is CASSYPGTYQETQYF. CDR3 DNA: TGTGCCAGCAGCTATCCTGGGACGTACCAAGAGACCCAGTACTTC.

This chain connects TRBV4-3 to TRBJ2-1, with 9 bases fitting TRBD2. Germline V gene lookup returns CDR1 LGHNA and CDR2 YSLEER. V lost 0 bases, J lost 9 bases, and 3 bases stayed unmatched. This CDR3 comprises 14 residues. The CDR3 protein is CASSQEGTSSEQFF. The CDR3, as DNA: TGCGCCAGCAGCCAAGAAGGGACTAGCTCTGAGCAGTTCTTC.

In regard to this clonotype: Being one base from a much bigger clone, this may be a read error. The chain recombines TRBV12-3 or TRBV12-4 with TRBJ2-5; 9 bases fit TRBD2. V dropped 6 bases and J dropped 6; count of bases not matched to a gene: 11. CDR3 size: 15 residues. CDR3 sequence: CASRSGLAGRKTQYF. CDR3 DNA sequence: TGTGCCAGCAGATCCGGTCTAGCGGGACGGAAGACCCAGTACTTC.

Worth noting for this clonotype: This may come from a read error, since a much larger clone is one base off. The rearrangement uses TRBV6-2 or TRBV6-3 and TRBJ1-5, with 8 bases fitting TRBD1. The CDR3 has 19 residues. CDR1 and CDR2 (germline): MNHEY, SVGEGT. The DNA of the CDR3 is TGTGCCAGCAGTCCTCGGACGACAGGGGTGTTGAAAGACTATCAGCCCCGGCATTTT. As protein: CASSPRTTGVLKDYQPRHF.

A note on this clonotype: The junction does not match germline at one end; this may be a read error. This sequence joins TRBV11-2 and TRBJ2-3; tentatively, D is TRBD2 (6 bases). This CDR3 contains 16 residues. In germline, CDR1 is SGHAT, CDR2 FQNNGV. Written as DNA, the CDR3 is TGTGCCAGCAGCTTAGAAATAGCTGGAGGGGCAGATACGCAGTGTTTT. It codes for CASSLEIAGGADTQCF.

This clonotype was seen at least ten times. The chain recombines TRBV12-3 or TRBV12-4 with TRBJ1-5, with a possible D match to TRBD1 (6 bases). CDR3 length: 14 residues. Trimming took 2 bases from V and 4 from J, leaving 9 bases between them. The CDR3 region has the DNA TGTGCCAGCAGTTTACAGGGGAGTAATCAGCCCCAGCATTTT. It translates to CASSLQGSNQPQHF.

The CDR3 DNA is TGTGCCTGGAGTGTGGACATTACGATGTACAATGAGCAGTTCTTC. Protein: CAWSVDITMYNEQFF. The chain is built from TRBV30 and TRBJ2-1, with D perhaps matching TRBD1 (5 bases). The V end was cut by 0 bases, the J end by 4 bases, with 13 bases between. This CDR3 comprises 15 residues. CDR1 and CDR2 (germline): GTSNPN, SVGIG (reference sequence).

This clonotype was observed a handful of times. The J gene is TRBJ2-3, the V gene TRBV29-1, with 7 bases lining up with TRBD2. CDR1 and CDR2 from the germline V gene are SQVTM and ANQGSEA. This CDR3 region has 14 residues. For the CDR3, the DNA is TGCAGTGGTCAGGGCCAAGCGGGACTAGATACGCAGTATTTT. Translation: CSGQGQAGLDTQYF.

This clonotype occurred many times. The chain is built from TRBV6-2 or TRBV6-3 and TRBJ2-6; 9 bases align to TRBD2. The germline gives CDR1 MNHEY, CDR2 SVGEGT. V dropped 6 bases and J dropped 3; count of bases not matched to a gene: 12. This CDR3 is built from 18 residues. CDR3 loop: CASSYLSAGGIGANVLTF. Here the CDR3 DNA reads TGTGCCAGCAGCTACCTTTCGGCGGGAGGGATTGGGGCCAACGTCCTGACTTTC.

Of note for this clonotype: The junction departs from germline at one end; a sequencing error may be responsible. V is TRBV11-2 and J is TRBJ1-1, with 8 bases lining up with TRBD1. This CDR3 contains 16 residues. Germline V gene lookup returns CDR1 SGHAT and CDR2 FQNNGV. The CDR3 bases are TGTGCCAGCAGCTTAGCATACAGGGGGGCGGGAACTGAAGCTCTCTTT. Amino acids: CASSLAYRGAGTEALF.

This clonotype was seen many times. The chain recombines TRBV4-3 with TRBJ2-2; D remains unclear. This CDR3 comprises 14 residues. V was pared by 4 bases and J by 4 bases, with 10 bases between. CDR1 is LGHNA and CDR2 is YSLEER in the germline V gene. The CDR3 region is CASSLTHITGELFF. The CDR3 bases are TGCGCCAGCAGCCTGACCCACATCACCGGGGAGCTGTTTTTT.

With regard to this clonotype: The junction shows a germline mismatch at one end, possibly a read error. V and J are TRBV11-2 and TRBJ2-7; D remains ambiguous. Per germline, CDR1 SGHAT and CDR2 FQNNGV. This CDR3 spans 12 amino acids. The CDR3 here is CASSLYPYEQQF. The CDR3 region has the DNA TGTGCCAGCAGCTTATACCCTTACGAGCAGCAATTC. The full variable domain, its missing parts supplied by reference TRBV11-2 and TRBJ2-7, is EAGVAQSPRYKIIEKRQSVAFWCNPISGHATLYWYQQILGQGPKLLIQFQNNGVVDDSQLPKDRFSAERLKGVDSTLKIQPAKLEDSAVYLCASSLYPYEQQFGPGTRLTVT.